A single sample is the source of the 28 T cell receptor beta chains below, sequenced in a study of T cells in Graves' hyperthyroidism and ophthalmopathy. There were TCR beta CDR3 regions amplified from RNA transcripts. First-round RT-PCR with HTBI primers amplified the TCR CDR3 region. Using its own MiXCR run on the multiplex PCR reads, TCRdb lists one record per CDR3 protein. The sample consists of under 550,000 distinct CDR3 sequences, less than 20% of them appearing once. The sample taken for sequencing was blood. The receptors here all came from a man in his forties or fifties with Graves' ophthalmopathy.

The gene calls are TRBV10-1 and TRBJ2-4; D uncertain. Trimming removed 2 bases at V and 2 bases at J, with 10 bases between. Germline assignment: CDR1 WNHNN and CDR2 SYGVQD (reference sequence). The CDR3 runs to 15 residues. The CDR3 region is CASSEGEASKNIQYF. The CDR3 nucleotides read TGCGCCAGCAGTGAGGGAGAGGCCTCCAAAAACATTCAGTACTTC.

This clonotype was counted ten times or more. This CDR3 is CASRGLYYGYTF. CDR3 nucleotides: TGTGCCAGCCGGGGCCTGTACTATGGCTACACCTTC. The chain links TRBV12-3 or TRBV12-4 to TRBJ1-2; D may be TRBD1 (5 bases). The V end lost 8 bases, the J end lost 3 bases, and 10 bases lay between the germline ends. The CDR3 totals 12 residues.

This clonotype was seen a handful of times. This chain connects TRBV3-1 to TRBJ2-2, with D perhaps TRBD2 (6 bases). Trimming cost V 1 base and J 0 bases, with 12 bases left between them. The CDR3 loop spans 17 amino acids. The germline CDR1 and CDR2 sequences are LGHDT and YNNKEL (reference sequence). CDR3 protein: CASSQVSGTANTGELFF. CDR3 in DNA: TGTGCCAGCAGCCAAGTAAGTGGGACTGCGAACACCGGGGAGCTGTTTTTT.

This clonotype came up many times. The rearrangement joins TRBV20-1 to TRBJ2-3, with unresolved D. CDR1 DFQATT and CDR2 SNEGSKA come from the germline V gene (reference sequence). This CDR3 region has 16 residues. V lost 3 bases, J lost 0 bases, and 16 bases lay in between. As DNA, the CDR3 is TGCAGTGCTAGCAGAGACTCCTCCTATAGCACAGATACGCAGTATTTT. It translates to CSASRDSSYSTDTQYF.

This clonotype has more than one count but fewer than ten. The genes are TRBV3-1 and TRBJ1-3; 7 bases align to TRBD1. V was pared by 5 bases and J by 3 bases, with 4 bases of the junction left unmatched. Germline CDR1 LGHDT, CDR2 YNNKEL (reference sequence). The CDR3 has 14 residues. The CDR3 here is CASSRGRLGNTIYF. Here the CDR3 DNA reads TGTGCCAGCAGCAGGGGGCGGCTTGGAAACACCATATATTTT.

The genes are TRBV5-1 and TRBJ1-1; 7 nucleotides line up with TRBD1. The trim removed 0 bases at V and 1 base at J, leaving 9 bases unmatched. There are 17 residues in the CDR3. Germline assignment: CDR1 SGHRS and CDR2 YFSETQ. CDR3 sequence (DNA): TGCGCCAGCAGCTTGGCAGGGGGGGCGATTAGGAACACTGAAGCTTTCTTT. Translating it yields CASSLAGGAIRNTEAFF.

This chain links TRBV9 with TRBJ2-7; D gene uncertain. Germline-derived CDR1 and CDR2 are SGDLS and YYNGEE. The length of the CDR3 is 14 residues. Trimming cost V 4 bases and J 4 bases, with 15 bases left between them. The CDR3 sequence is CASSPTASLYEQYF. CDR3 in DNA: TGTGCCAGCAGCCCAACGGCCTCTCTGTACGAGCAGTACTTC.

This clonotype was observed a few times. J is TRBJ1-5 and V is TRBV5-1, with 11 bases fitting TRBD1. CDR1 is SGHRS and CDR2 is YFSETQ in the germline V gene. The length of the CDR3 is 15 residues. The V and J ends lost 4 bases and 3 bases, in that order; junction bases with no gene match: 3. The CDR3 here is CASSGQGAVNQPQHF. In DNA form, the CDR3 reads TGCGCCAGCAGCGGACAGGGGGCGGTCAATCAGCCCCAGCATTTT.

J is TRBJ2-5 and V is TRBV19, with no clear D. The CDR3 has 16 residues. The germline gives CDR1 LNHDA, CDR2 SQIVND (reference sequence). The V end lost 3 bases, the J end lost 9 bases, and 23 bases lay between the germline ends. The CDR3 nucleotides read TGTGCCAGTAGTATTCGTTGGACGGGCCGGGTGTGGGCCCAGTACTTC. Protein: CASSIRWTGRVWAQYF.

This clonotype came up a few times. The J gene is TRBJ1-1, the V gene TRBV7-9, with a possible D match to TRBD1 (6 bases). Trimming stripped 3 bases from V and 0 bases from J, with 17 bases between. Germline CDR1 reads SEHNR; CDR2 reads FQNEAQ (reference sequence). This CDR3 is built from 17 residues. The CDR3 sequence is CASSFPKGGSMNTEAFF. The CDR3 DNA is TGTGCCAGCAGCTTTCCTAAGGGGGGATCGATGAACACTGAAGCTTTCTTT.

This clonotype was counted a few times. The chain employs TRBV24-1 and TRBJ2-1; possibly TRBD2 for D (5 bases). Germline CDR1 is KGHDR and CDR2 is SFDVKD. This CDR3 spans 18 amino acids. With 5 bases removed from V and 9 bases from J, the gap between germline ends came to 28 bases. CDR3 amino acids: CATSVGSGGRSRAGEQFF. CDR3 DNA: TGTGCCACCAGTGTAGGGTCCGGAGGTCGGTCCCGGGCGGGTGAGCAGTTCTTC.

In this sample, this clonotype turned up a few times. The CDR3 nucleotides are TGTGCCAGCTCACCAGGACCGGTGGATGGCTACACCTTC. This translates into CASSPGPVDGYTF. The chain joins TRBV18 to TRBJ1-2; D remains unclear. The CDR3 covers 13 residues. The V gene's germline CDR1 is KGHSH and CDR2 LQKENI. The V and J ends lost 2 bases and 6 bases respectively, with 10 bases between them.

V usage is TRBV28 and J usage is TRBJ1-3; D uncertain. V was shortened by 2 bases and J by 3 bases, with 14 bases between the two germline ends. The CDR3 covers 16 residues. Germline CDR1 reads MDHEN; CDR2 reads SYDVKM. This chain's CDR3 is CASSLMGLTGGNTIYF. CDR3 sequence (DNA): TGTGCCAGCAGTTTAATGGGCCTAACCGGTGGAAACACCATATATTTT.

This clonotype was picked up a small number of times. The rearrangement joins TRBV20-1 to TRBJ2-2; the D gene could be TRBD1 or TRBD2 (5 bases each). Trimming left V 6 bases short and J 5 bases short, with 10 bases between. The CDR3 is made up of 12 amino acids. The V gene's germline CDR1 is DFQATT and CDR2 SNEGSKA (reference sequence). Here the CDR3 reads CSARDRTGELFF. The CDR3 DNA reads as TGCAGTGCCAGGGACCGTACCGGGGAGCTGTTTTTT.

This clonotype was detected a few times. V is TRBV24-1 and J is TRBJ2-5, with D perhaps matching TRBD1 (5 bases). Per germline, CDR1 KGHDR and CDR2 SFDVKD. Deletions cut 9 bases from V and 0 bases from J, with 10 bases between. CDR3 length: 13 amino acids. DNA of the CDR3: TGTGCCACCCAGGACACCAACCAAGAGACCCAGTACTTC. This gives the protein CATQDTNQETQYF.

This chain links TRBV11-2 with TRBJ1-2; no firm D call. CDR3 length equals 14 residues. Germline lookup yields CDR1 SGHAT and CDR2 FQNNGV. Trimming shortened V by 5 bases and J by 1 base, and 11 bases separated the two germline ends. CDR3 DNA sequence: TGTGCCAGCAGCCAAGGACGGATTAACTATGGCTACACCTTC. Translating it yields CASSQGRINYGYTF.

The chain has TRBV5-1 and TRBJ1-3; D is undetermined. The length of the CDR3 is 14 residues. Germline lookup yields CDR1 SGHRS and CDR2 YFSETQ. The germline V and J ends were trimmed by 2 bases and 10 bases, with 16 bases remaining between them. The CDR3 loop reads CASSFSPATPTIYF. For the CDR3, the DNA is TGCGCCAGCAGCTTTTCTCCAGCCACACCTACCATATATTTT.

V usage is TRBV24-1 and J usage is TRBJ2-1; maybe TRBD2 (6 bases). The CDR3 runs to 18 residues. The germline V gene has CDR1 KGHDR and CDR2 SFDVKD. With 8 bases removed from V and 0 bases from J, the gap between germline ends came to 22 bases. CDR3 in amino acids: CATTPYREFKTSYNEQFF. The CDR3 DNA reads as TGTGCCACCACTCCTTATCGGGAGTTCAAGACCTCCTACAATGAGCAGTTCTTC.

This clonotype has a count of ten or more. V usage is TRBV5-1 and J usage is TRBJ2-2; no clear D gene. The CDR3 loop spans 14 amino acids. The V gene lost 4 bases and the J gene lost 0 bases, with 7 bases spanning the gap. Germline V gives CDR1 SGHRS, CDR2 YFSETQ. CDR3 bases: TGCGCCAGCAGCCTTCCAACGAACACCGGGGAGCTGTTTTTT. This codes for CASSLPTNTGELFF.

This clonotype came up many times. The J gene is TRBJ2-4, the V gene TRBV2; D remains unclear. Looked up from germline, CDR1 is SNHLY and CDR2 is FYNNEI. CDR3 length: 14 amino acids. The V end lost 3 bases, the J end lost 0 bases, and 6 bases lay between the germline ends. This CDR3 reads CASSDSVAKNIQYF. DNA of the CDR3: TGTGCCAGCAGTGACTCTGTAGCCAAAAACATTCAGTACTTC.

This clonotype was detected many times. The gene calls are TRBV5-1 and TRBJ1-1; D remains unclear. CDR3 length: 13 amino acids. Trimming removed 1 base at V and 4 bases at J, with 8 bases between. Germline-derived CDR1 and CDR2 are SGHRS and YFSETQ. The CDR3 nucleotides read TGCGCCAGCAGCTTGAGGGTCGGCACTGAAGCTTTCTTT. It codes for CASSLRVGTEAFF.

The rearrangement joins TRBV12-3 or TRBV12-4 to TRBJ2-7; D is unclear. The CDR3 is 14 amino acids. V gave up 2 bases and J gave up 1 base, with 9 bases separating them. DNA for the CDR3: TGTGCCAGCAGTTTATCCGCCGGATCCTACGAGCAGTACTTC. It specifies CASSLSAGSYEQYF.

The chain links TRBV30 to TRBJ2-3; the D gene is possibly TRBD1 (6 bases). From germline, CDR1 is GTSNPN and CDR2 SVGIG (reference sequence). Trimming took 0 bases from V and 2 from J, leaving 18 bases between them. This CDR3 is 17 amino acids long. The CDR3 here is CAWSVFLTGGDTDTQYF. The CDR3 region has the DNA TGTGCCTGGAGTGTATTCCTGACTGGGGGCGACACAGATACGCAGTATTTT.

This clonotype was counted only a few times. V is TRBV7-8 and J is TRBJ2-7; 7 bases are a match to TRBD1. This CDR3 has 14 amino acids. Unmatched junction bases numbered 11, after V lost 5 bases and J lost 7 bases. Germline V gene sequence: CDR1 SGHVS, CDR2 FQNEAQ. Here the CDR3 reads CASSPGTAVREQYF. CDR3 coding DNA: TGTGCCAGCAGCCCCGGGACAGCGGTACGGGAGCAGTACTTC.

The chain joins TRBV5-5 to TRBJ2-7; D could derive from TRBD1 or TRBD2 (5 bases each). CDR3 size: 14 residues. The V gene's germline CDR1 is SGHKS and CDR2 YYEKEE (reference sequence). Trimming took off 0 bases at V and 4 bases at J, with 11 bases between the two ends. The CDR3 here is CASSLGGDLYEQYF. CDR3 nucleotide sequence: TGTGCCAGCAGCTTGGGAGGGGACCTTTACGAGCAGTACTTC.

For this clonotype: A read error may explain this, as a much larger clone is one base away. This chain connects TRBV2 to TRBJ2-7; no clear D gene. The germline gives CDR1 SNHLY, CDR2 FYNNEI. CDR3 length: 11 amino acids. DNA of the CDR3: TGTGCCAGCAGTGTTGTGTACGAGCAGTGCTTC. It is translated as CASSVVYEQCF. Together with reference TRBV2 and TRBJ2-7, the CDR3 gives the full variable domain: EPEVTQTPSHQVTQMGQEVILRCVPISNHLYFYWYRQILGQKVEFLVSFYNNEISEKSEIFDDQFSVERPDGSNFTLKIRSTKLEDSAMYFCASSVVYEQCFGPGTRLTVT.

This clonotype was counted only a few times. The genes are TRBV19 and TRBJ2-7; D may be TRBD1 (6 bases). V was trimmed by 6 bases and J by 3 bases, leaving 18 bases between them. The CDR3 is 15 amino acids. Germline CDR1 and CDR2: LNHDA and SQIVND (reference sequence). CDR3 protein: CASRGFRDTNYEQYF. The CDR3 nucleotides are TGTGCCAGTAGGGGATTTCGGGACACCAACTACGAGCAGTACTTC.

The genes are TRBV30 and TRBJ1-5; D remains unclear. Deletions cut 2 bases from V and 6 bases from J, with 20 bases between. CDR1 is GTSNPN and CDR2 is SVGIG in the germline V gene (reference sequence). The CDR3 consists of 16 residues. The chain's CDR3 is CAWSQRGSQRSQPQHF. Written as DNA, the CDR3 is TGTGCCTGGAGTCAACGGGGTTCACAGAGAAGTCAGCCCCAGCATTTT.